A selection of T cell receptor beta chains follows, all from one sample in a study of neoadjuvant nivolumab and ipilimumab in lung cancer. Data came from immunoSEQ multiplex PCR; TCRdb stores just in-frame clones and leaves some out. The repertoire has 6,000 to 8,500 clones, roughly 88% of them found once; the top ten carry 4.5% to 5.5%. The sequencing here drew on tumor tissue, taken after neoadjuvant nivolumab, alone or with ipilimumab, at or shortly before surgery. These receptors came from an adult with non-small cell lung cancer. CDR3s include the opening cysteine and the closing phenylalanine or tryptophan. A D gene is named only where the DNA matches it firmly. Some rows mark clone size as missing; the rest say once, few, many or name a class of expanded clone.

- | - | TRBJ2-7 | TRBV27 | TGTGCCAGCAGTTACGGGACGGGTTACGAGCAGTACTTC | CASSYGTGYEQYF
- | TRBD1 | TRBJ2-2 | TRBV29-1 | TGCAGCGTTAACAGGGGTGGAACCGGGGAGCTGTTTTTT | CSVNRGGTGELFF
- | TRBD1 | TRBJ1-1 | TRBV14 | TGTGCCAGCAGCCCCGACAGGGGGCACGGTGAAGCTTTCTTT | CASSPDRGHGEAFF
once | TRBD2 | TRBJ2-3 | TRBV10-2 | TGCGCCAGCAGTGTGCTAGCGGGGGGGGTCACAGATACGCAGTATTTT | CASSVLAGGVTDTQYF
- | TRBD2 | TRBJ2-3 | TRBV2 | TGTGCCAGCAGGGCAACTAGCGGGGACGCAACTAGCACAGATACGCAGTATTTT | CASRATSGDATSTDTQYF
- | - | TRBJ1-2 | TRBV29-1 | TGCAGCGTGAGAGGGGAAGACTATGGCTACACCTTC | CSVRGEDYGYTF
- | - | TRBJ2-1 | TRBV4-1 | TGCGCCAGCAGCCAAGAAGGCAGGGCGTTCTTGAATGAGCAGTTCTTC | CASSQEGRAFLNEQFF
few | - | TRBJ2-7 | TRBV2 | TGTGCCAGCAAAGTAGGGCTGAGCTCCTACGAGCAGTACTTC | CASKVGLSSYEQYF
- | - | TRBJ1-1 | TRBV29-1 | TGCAGCGTTGGGGAAGCGGGCGGCGGCACTGAAGCTTTCTTT | CSVGEAGGGTEAFF
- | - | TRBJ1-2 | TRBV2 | TGTGCCAGCTGGGACTTTAACTATGGCTACACCTTC | CASWDFNYGYTF
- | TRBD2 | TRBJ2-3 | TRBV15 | TGTGCCACCAGCAGAGAGGGACTAGCAACAGATACGCAGTATTTT | CATSREGLATDTQYF
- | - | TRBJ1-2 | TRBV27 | TGTGCCAGCAGTCCCGACTTCTCGGGCTATGGCTACACCTTC | CASSPDFSGYGYTF
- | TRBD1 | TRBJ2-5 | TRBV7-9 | TGTGCCAGCAGCTTGACCGGGACAGAAGAGACCCAGTACTTC | CASSLTGTEETQYF
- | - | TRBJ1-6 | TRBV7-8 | TGTGCCAGCAGCTTAGCTGGGATGGGTTCACCCCTCCACTTT | CASSLAGMGSPLHF
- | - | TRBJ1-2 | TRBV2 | TGTGCCAGCAGCAGGGCTGTTTATGGCTACACCTTC | CASSRAVYGYTF
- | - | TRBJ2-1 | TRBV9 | TGTGCCAGCAGCCCACCGAGTGGGGGCTCCTACAATGAGCAGTTCTTC | CASSPPSGGSYNEQFF
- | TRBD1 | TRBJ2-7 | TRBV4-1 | TGCGCCAGCAGCCAAGAACAGGGGGGCTCCTACGAGCAGTACTTC | CASSQEQGGSYEQYF
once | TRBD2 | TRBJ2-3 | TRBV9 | TGTGCCAGCAGCGTAGAAGCGGGGGGGCGGGCAGATACGCAGTATTTT | CASSVEAGGRADTQYF
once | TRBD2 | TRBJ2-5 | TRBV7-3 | TGTGCCAGCAGCCCGACCGGGGCGGGAGGGGAGACCCAGTACTTC | CASSPTGAGGETQYF
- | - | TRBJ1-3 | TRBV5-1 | TGCGCCAGCAGCATCGGGGAAGAGGCCCGAGGAGGAAACACCATATATTTT | CASSIGEEARGGNTIYF
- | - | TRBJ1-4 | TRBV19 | TGTGCCAGTAGTATAGGGGCAACTAATGAAAAACTGTTTTTT | CASSIGATNEKLFF
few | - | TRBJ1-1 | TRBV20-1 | TGCAGTGCTCCGCCAAAAGCTTTCTTT | CSAPPKAFF
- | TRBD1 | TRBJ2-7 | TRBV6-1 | TGTGCCAGCAGTGACAGGACAGGGAGTTTCTACGAGCAGTACTTC | CASSDRTGSFYEQYF
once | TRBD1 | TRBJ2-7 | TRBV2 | TGTGCCAGCAGATTAACAGGGGTGGGCTACGAGCAGTACTTC | CASRLTGVGYEQYF
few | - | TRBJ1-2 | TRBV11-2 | TGTGCCAGCAGCTCCGGGACAAACTATGGCTACACCTTC | CASSSGTNYGYTF
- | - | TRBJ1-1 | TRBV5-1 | TGCGCCAGCAGCTTGATTGGTAACAGGGACACTGAAGCTTTCTTT | CASSLIGNRDTEAFF
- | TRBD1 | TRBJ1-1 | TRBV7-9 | TGTGCCAGCAGTCCAACGGACAGGCGGGAGAACACTGAAGCTTTCTTT | CASSPTDRRENTEAFF
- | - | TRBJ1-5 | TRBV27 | TGTGCCAGCAGTTTATATGCCCCTGAGCCCCAGCATTTT | CASSLYAPEPQHF
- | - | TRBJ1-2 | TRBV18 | TGTGCCAGCTCACCCTCCGGCTCCTATGGCTACACCTTC | CASSPSGSYGYTF
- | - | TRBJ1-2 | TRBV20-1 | TGCAGTGCTAGCCCAAACTATGGCTACACCTTC | CSASPNYGYTF
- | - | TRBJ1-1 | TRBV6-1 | TGTGCCAGCAGTGTCCTCCCAGAGAACACTGAAGCTTTCTTT | CASSVLPENTEAFF
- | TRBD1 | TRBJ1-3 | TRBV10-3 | TGTGCCATCAGAGGACAGGCCGACTCTGGAAACACCATATATTTT | CAIRGQADSGNTIYF
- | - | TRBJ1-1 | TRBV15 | TGTGCCACCAGCAGAGAGCAAGGTGGTGGCACTGAAGCTTTCTTT | CATSREQGGGTEAFF
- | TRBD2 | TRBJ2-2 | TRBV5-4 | TGTGCCAGCAGTGTAGCGGGGGCCGACACCGGGGAGCTGTTTTTT | CASSVAGADTGELFF
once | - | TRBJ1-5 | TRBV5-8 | TGTGCCAGCAGCTTGGTTGATCAGCCCCAGCATTTT | CASSLVDQPQHF
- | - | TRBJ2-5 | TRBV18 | TGTGCCAGCTCACCAAGAGGGAACCTAAGGGTCCAACAAGAGACCCAGTACTTC | CASSPRGNLRVQQETQYF
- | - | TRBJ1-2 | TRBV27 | TGTGCCAGCAGTGCCACATGGACAGCAAACTATGGCTACACCTTC | CASSATWTANYGYTF
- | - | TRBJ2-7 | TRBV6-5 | TGTGCCAGCAGTCCCTCGGGACCCGCGGACGAGCAGTACTTC | CASSPSGPADEQYF
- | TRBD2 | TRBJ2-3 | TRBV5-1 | TGCGCCAGCAGCTCCGGGGTAGCGGGGGGAGAAAGCACAGATACGCAGTATTTT | CASSSGVAGGESTDTQYF
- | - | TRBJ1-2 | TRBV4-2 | TGTGCCAGCAGCCAAGACAGGGCTGTCTATGGCTACACCTTC | CASSQDRAVYGYTF
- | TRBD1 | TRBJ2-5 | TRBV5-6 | TGTGCCAGCAGCCGGGGACAGCCCCAAGAGACCCAGTACTTC | CASSRGQPQETQYF
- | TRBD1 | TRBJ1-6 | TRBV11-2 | TGTGCCAGCAGCTTAGGGCAGGGGGCTTTAATGTCACCCCTCCACTTT | CASSLGQGALMSPLHF
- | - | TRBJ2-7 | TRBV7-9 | TGTGCCAGCAGCACGGGGGTGAGTGAGCAGTACTTC | CASSTGVSEQYF
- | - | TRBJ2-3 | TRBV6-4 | TGTGCCAGCAGTGACGGCGGTTCTCACACAGATACGCAGTATTTT | CASSDGGSHTDTQYF
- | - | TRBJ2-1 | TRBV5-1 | TGCGCCAGCAGCTTGGGGGCCGGGGGACTGTTGGGCAATGAGCAGTTCTTC | CASSLGAGGLLGNEQFF
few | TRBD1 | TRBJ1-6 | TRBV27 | TGTGCCAGCAGCCTAGTGACAGGGGGACATTCACCCCTCCACTTT | CASSLVTGGHSPLHF
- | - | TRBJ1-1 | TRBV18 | TGTGCCAGCTCACCCAGCCGGGGAAGGGGGGACACTGAAGCTTTCTTT | CASSPSRGRGDTEAFF
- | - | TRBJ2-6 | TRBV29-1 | TGCAGCGTTGCAGGGACGCAGAGCTCTGGGGCCAACGTCCTGACTTTC | CSVAGTQSSGANVLTF
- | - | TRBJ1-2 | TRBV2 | TGTGCCAGCAGCCAGGGGCTTACTAGCGGCTACACCTTC | CASSQGLTSGYTF
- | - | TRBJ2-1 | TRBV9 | TGTGCCAGCAGCGTAGACAGGTTCAATGAGCAGTTCTTC | CASSVDRFNEQFF
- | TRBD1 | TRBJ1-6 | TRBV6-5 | TGTGCCAGCAGTTACGACAGGGTAGGGTCACCCCTCCACTTT | CASSYDRVGSPLHF
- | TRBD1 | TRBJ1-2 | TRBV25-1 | TGTGCCAGCAGTGAACCGGGACAGGGCCAGCTTGGCTACACCTTC | CASSEPGQGQLGYTF
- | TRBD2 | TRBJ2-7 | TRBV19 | TGTGCCAGTAGTATCGGAGCGGGGTTACTTTACGAGCAGTACTTC | CASSIGAGLLYEQYF
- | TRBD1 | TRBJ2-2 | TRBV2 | TGTGCCAGCACCAGGGACAGATACACCGGGGAGCTGTTTTTT | CASTRDRYTGELFF
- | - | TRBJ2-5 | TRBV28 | TGTGCCAGCAGTTTACCGGGCGGGGGCGGTTACCAAGAGACCCAGTACTTC | CASSLPGGGGYQETQYF
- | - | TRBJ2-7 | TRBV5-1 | TGCGCCAGCAGCTTGGGACGGGGATCCTACGAGCAGTACTTC | CASSLGRGSYEQYF
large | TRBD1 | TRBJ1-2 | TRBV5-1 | TGCGCCAGCAGCTATACAGGGGGCGAAGGTGGCTACACCTTC | CASSYTGGEGGYTF
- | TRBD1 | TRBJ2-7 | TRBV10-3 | TGTGCCATCAGTGTAGGGGATCCTGGGACAGCCAGAAGGATCGAGCAGTACTTC | CAISVGDPGTARRIEQYF
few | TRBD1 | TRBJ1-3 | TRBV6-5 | TGTGCCAGCAGCGAGGGGGCGAACGGAAACACCATATATTTT | CASSEGANGNTIYF